This entry features one T cell receptor (beta chain) sequence. What it binds is unknown. Measured with immunoSEQ multiplex PCR; TCRdb has only the in-frame clones, and not every one. The data show around 70,000 clones, around 83% seen once. The sample originates from a study of OX40 agonist ivuxolimab in advanced cancers. Across the study: The dose-escalation group included hepatocellular carcinoma, melanoma, renal cell carcinoma and head and neck cancer.

Study observations and caveats: The study found among the lowest clonal expansion in partial responders at 0.1-3.0 mg/kg. Low normalized clonal expansion also occurred in some nonresponding patients.

The source was CD4+ or CD8+ T cells sorted from blood, collected in a trial of the OX40 agonist ivuxolimab. The source is an adult with an advanced solid tumor such as melanoma, head and neck, liver or kidney cancer.

CDR3 nucleotide sequence: TGTGCCAGCAGCTTCAGGAGAACCACAGATACGCAGTATTTT. Amino acid sequence: CASSFRRTTDTQYF. The rearrangement joins TRBV7-2 to TRBJ2-3; no clear D. The CDR3 extends over 14 amino acids. The V end lost 3 bases, the J end lost 2 bases, and 9 bases lay between the germline ends. Germline CDR1 and CDR2: SGHTA and FQGNSA.